One and the same sample provided the 32 T cell receptor beta chains below, sequenced in a study of a mutant IDH1 vaccine in newly diagnosed glioma. TCRdb's table, derived via immunoSEQ multiplex PCR, lists solely in-frame clones and lacks some. Of 60,000 to 75,000 clones in the sample, about four fifths were seen once. This sample's time point: baseline, week 1 (first vaccination visit). The treatment here: pre-vaccination baseline after standard-of-care therapy. Sequences were derived from PBMCs, sampled from a glioma patient treated with radiotherapy, temozolomide or both. The receptor source for this set is a man aged 45-65 years with glioma.

The gene calls are TRBV20-1 and TRBJ1-1; D not certain. The V gene lost 6 bases and the J gene lost 7 bases, with 12 bases spanning the gap. This CDR3 contains 11 residues. Per the germline V gene, CDR1 is DFQATT and CDR2 is SNEGSKA (reference sequence). CDR3 DNA: TGCAGTGCCCGAGGGAAGAGTGAAGCTTTCTTT. Translation: CSARGKSEAFF.

This clone was seen a handful of times. V is TRBV30 and J is TRBJ1-4; TRBD1 is a possible D gene (6 bases). The ends were cut back, 4 bases at V and 2 bases at J, with 8 bases in the middle. Germline-derived CDR1 and CDR2 are GTSNPN and SVGIG (reference sequence). The length of the CDR3 is 13 residues. CDR3 loop: CAWKTGTNEKLFF. The CDR3, as DNA: TGTGCCTGGAAAACAGGGACTAATGAAAAACTGTTTTTT.

The CDR3 nucleotides read TGTGCCAGCAGCCAGGACAGTTCCCCCAATCAGCCCCAGCATTTT. This sequence encodes CASSQDSSPNQPQHF. V is TRBV14 and J is TRBJ1-5; tentative D call: TRBD1 (6 bases). CDR3 length: 15 amino acids. The V gene lost 3 bases and the J gene lost 3 bases, with 12 bases spanning the gap. CDR1 and CDR2 (germline): SGHDN, FVKESK.

This clone was seen a handful of times. The chain recombines TRBV18 with TRBJ2-3, with D perhaps assigned TRBD1 or TRBD2 (6 bases each). The CDR3 has 15 amino acids. V lost 1 base and J lost 2, with 10 bases in between. The germline V gene encodes CDR1 KGHSH and CDR2 LQKENI. CDR3 protein: CASSPLGGVTDTQYF. The CDR3 DNA reads as TGTGCCAGCTCACCACTGGGGGGCGTCACAGATACGCAGTATTTT. The whole variable domain, filled in from reference TRBV18 and TRBJ2-3, reads NAGVMQNPRHLVRRRGQEARLRCSPMKGHSHVYWYRQLPEEGLKFMVYLQKENIIDESGMPKERFSAEFPKEGPSILRIQQVVRGDSAAYFCASSPLGGVTDTQYFGPGTRLTVL.

The chain joins TRBV5-3 to TRBJ2-5, with D perhaps matching TRBD1 (6 bases). TRBV5-3 is given ORF status, its function remaining uncertain. This CDR3 region has 13 residues. Trimming cost V 1 base and J 3 bases, with 7 bases left between them. The CDR3 here is CARSLPGEETQYF. In nucleotides, the CDR3 is TGTGCCAGAAGCTTGCCAGGGGAAGAGACCCAGTACTTC.

J is TRBJ1-5 and V is TRBV30, with 10 bases matching TRBD1. V dropped 5 bases and J dropped 3; count of bases not matched to a gene: 4. This CDR3 has 14 amino acids. Looked up from germline, CDR1 is GTSNPN and CDR2 is SVGIG (reference sequence). The CDR3 loop reads CAWGQGGDNQPQHF. The CDR3 DNA is TGTGCCTGGGGACAGGGGGGCGACAATCAGCCCCAGCATTTT.

V usage is TRBV4-2 and J usage is TRBJ2-5, with TRBD2 matching 8 bases. J was trimmed by 5 bases and V by 0 bases; bases with no gene match: 8. The CDR3 runs 16 residues. Per the germline V gene, CDR1 is LGHNA and CDR2 is YNFKEQ. The CDR3 DNA reads as TGTGCCAGCAGCCAAGAGGGACGGGGGGGCCCGGAGACCCAGTACTTC. It is translated as CASSQEGRGGPETQYF.

The chain is built from TRBV6-6 and TRBJ1-1; a weak D match, TRBD1 (5 bases). Trimming shortened V by 6 bases and J by 1 base, and 12 bases separated the two germline ends. The germline gives CDR1 MNHNY, CDR2 SVGAGI (reference sequence). The CDR3 has 14 residues. CDR3: CASRTYGGNTEAFF. The CDR3 DNA follows: TGTGCCAGCAGAACTTACGGGGGGAACACTGAAGCTTTCTTT.

J is TRBJ1-5 and V is TRBV25-1; 7 positions match TRBD1. V shed 3 bases, J shed 1 base, and the junction held 3 bases outside the gene matches. Germline V gene sequence: CDR1 MGHDK, CDR2 SYGVNS. This CDR3 spans 15 amino acids. The CDR3 coding sequence is TGTGCCAGCAGTGACGGCAGGGGGAGCAATCAGCCCCAGCATTTT. This sequence encodes CASSDGRGSNQPQHF.

The chain is built from TRBV9 and TRBJ1-2; no definite D call. Trimming stripped 0 bases from V and 0 bases from J, with 12 bases between. From germline, CDR1 is SGDLS and CDR2 YYNGEE. This CDR3 region has 16 residues. The CDR3 DNA sequence: TGTGCCAGCAGCGTAGGAGCAGTCCAAGCTAACTATGGCTACACCTTC. This codes for CASSVGAVQANYGYTF.

This sequence joins TRBV6-4 and TRBJ1-2; no firm D call. The CDR3 covers 14 residues. The germline V and J ends were trimmed by 5 bases and 0 bases, with 10 bases remaining between them. Germline CDR1 and CDR2: MRHNA and SNTAGT. DNA of the CDR3: TGTGCCAGCAGTCCCGAAGGGACTAACTATGGCTACACCTTC. It translates to CASSPEGTNYGYTF.

V and J are TRBV18 and TRBJ2-2; D unclear. The CDR3 is made up of 13 amino acids. CDR1 KGHSH and CDR2 LQKENI come from the germline V gene. Trimming removed 5 bases at V and 4 bases at J, with 8 bases between. CDR3 sequence: CASSGSGTGELFF. For the CDR3, the DNA is TGTGCCAGCTCAGGGTCCGGCACCGGGGAGCTGTTTTTT.

The V call is TRBV5-5, the J call TRBJ2-7, with D possibly being TRBD1 (5 bases). CDR1 and CDR2 from the germline V gene are SGHKS and YYEKEE (reference sequence). The V end lost 2 bases, the J end lost 3 bases, and 12 bases lay between the germline ends. This CDR3 has 14 residues. The CDR3 protein is CASSFPDTRYEQYF. The DNA for the CDR3 is TGTGCCAGCAGCTTCCCGGACACCCGCTACGAGCAGTACTTC.

As for this clone: An end of the junction differs from the germline gene, which may be a read error. The rearrangement links TRBV6-1 to TRBJ1-6, with D hard to call. Germline assignment: CDR1 MNHNS and CDR2 SASEGT. CDR3 length equals 13 residues. CDR3 region: CACSNEEDSPLHF. CDR3 DNA: TGTGCCTGCAGTAACGAGGAGGACTCACCCCTCCACTTT.

The chain couples TRBV6-5 to TRBJ2-1; D is perhaps TRBD1 (5 bases). V was clipped by 6 bases and J by 5 bases, with 5 bases between them. CDR3 size: 11 residues. Germline values: CDR1 MNHEY, CDR2 SVGAGI. The CDR3: CASSRDNEQFF. In DNA form, the CDR3 reads TGTGCCAGCAGCAGGGACAATGAGCAGTTCTTC.

This clone turned up a few times. V is TRBV6-6 and J is TRBJ1-2, with 11 bases fitting TRBD1. The CDR3 length is 16 residues. Trimming cost V 5 bases and J 4 bases; bases outside gene matches: 9. Germline V gene data show CDR1 as MNHNY and CDR2 as SVGAGI (reference sequence). The CDR3 here is CASSTADRGPIYGYTF. DNA of the CDR3: TGTGCCAGCAGTACCGCGGACAGGGGGCCTATCTATGGCTACACCTTC.

V and J are TRBV27 and TRBJ2-2; D is possibly TRBD2 (7 bases). V gave up 2 bases and J gave up 5 bases, with 15 bases separating them. The germline gives CDR1 MNHEY, CDR2 SMNVEV (reference sequence). The CDR3 consists of 16 residues. CDR3 region: CASSLGGGHLTGELFF. The CDR3 DNA sequence: TGTGCCAGCAGTTTAGGGGGGGGACACCTTACCGGGGAGCTGTTTTTT.

As to this clone: This same CDR3 is encoded by further DNA sequences in the sample. This chain links TRBV27 with TRBJ1-5; D is ambiguous. Germline CDR1 MNHEY, CDR2 SMNVEV (reference sequence). CDR3 length: 13 residues. V lost 0 bases, J lost 2 bases, and 2 bases lay in between. The CDR3 DNA follows: TGTGCCAGCAGTTTATCGGGCAATCAGCCCCAGCATTTT. It codes for CASSLSGNQPQHF.

This sequence joins TRBV18 and TRBJ1-6; D is possibly TRBD1 (5 bases). The germline CDR1 and CDR2 sequences are KGHSH and LQKENI. The CDR3 contains 16 residues. With 2 bases removed from V and 5 bases from J, the gap between germline ends came to 13 bases. In DNA form, the CDR3 reads TGTGCCAGCTCACCAAGAGCGGCGGGGGATAATTCACCCCTCCACTTT. Encoded protein: CASSPRAAGDNSPLHF.

This clone was detected ten times or more. The chain uses TRBV6-4 and TRBJ1-2; 8 bases fit TRBD1. The V gene end was trimmed by 5 bases and the J gene end by 0 bases; junction bases not matched to a gene: 11. This CDR3 is 17 amino acids long. The germline CDR1 and CDR2 sequences are MRHNA and SNTAGT. As DNA, the CDR3 is TGTGCCAGCAGTCCAGGTCGCGGACAGGGAGCTAACTATGGCTACACCTTC. This encodes CASSPGRGQGANYGYTF.

The V and J genes are TRBV7-3 and TRBJ2-2; a possible D gene is TRBD1 (6 bases). Trimming removed 5 bases at V and 7 bases at J, with 14 bases between. Germline lookup yields CDR1 SGHTA and CDR2 FQGTGA. There are 14 residues in the CDR3. CDR3 region: CASSVQGWGGELFF. CDR3 nucleotides: TGTGCCAGCAGCGTACAGGGTTGGGGCGGGGAGCTGTTTTTT.

This clone was recorded only once. The genes are TRBV19 and TRBJ2-2, with unresolved D. The germline V gene encodes CDR1 LNHDA and CDR2 SQIVND (reference sequence). The V and J ends lost 5 bases and 0 bases respectively, with 4 bases between them. The CDR3 loop spans 13 amino acids. The CDR3 DNA reads TGTGCCAGTAGTCTCGCGAACACCGGGGAGCTGTTTTTT. This gives the protein CASSLANTGELFF. The variable domain in full, completed from reference TRBV19 and TRBJ2-2, reads DGGITQSPKYLFRKEGQNVTLSCEQNLNHDAMYWYRQDPGQGLRLIYYSQIVNDFQKGDIAEGYSVSREKKESFPLTVTSAQKNPTAFYLCASSLANTGELFFGEGSRLTVL.

The chain is built from TRBV7-2 and TRBJ1-1, with 7 bases identical to TRBD1. There are 12 residues in the CDR3. V trimming: 2 bases; J trimming: 10 bases; junction bases outside the gene matches: 4. CDR1 SGHTA and CDR2 FQGNSA come from the germline V gene. DNA for the CDR3: TGTGCCAGCAGCTTAACGGGACAGAGAGCTTTCTTT. Its protein product is CASSLTGQRAFF.

This sequence joins TRBV5-1 and TRBJ2-7; D not certain. Germline CDR1 SGHRS, CDR2 YFSETQ. The CDR3 runs to 14 residues. V was shortened by 0 bases and J by 3 bases, with 10 bases between the two germline ends. CDR3 nucleotide sequence: TGCGCCAGCAGCTTGGAAGGGATGGGCTACGAGCAGTACTTC. Protein: CASSLEGMGYEQYF.

This clone was detected a few times. J is TRBJ2-2 and V is TRBV4-1; D uncertain. The germline gives CDR1 MGHRA, CDR2 YSYEKL. V was clipped by 0 bases and J by 4 bases, with 9 bases between them. The CDR3 spans 15 residues. The CDR3 nucleotides are TGCGCCAGCAGCCAAGATCTGAGACCCACCGGGGAGCTGTTTTTT. Translated, it gives CASSQDLRPTGELFF.

This chain links TRBV7-9 with TRBJ1-1, with a possible D match to TRBD1 (5 bases). The V gene's germline CDR1 is SEHNR and CDR2 FQNEAQ (reference sequence). The CDR3 spans 14 residues. Trimming removed 2 bases at V and 4 bases at J, with 11 bases between. CDR3 in amino acids: CASSLIRGPTEAFF. Here the CDR3 DNA reads TGTGCCAGCAGCTTAATAAGGGGCCCCACTGAAGCTTTCTTT.

This clone has a count of ten or more. The chain links TRBV30 to TRBJ1-2, with unresolved D. V was shortened by 5 bases and J by 4 bases, with 5 bases between the two germline ends. Per the germline V gene, CDR1 is GTSNPN and CDR2 is SVGIG (reference sequence). This CDR3 region has 10 residues. DNA for the CDR3: TGTGCCTGGCGCGGCTATGGCTACACCTTC. It is translated as CAWRGYGYTF.

This chain connects TRBV5-4 to TRBJ2-1; 10 bases are a match to TRBD2. The V and J ends lost 10 bases and 6 bases, in that order; junction bases with no gene match: 10. The CDR3 is 14 amino acids. CDR1 is SGHNT and CDR2 is YYREEE in the germline V gene (reference sequence). The CDR3 protein is CASKERGGSNEQFF. The CDR3 DNA is TGTGCCTCTAAGGAGCGGGGGGGCTCCAATGAGCAGTTCTTC.

This clone appeared many times. This chain connects TRBV5-4 to TRBJ1-4; D call uncertain. The V gene's germline CDR1 is SGHNT and CDR2 YYREEE (reference sequence). Trimming took 5 bases from V and 7 from J, leaving 15 bases between them. The CDR3 is 14 residues long. The CDR3 region is CASSLRADGEKLFF. The CDR3 region has the DNA TGTGCCAGCAGTCTAAGGGCCGACGGTGAAAAACTGTTTTTT.

This clone occurred once. V gene TRBV2 combines with J gene TRBJ1-3; D may be TRBD1 (6 bases). CDR3 length: 14 residues. The V gene lost 6 bases and the J gene lost 0 bases, with 9 bases spanning the gap. The V gene's germline CDR1 is SNHLY and CDR2 FYNNEI. CDR3 in amino acids: CASSLDSSGNTIYF. For the CDR3, the DNA is TGTGCCAGCAGCCTGGACAGCTCTGGAAACACCATATATTTT. The full variable domain, its missing parts supplied by reference TRBV2 and TRBJ1-3, is EPEVTQTPSHQVTQMGQEVILRCVPISNHLYFYWYRQILGQKVEFLVSFYNNEISEKSEIFDDQFSVERPDGSNFTLKIRSTKLEDSAMYFCASSLDSSGNTIYFGEGSWLTVV.

The rearrangement links TRBV7-2 to TRBJ2-1, with D tentatively TRBD2 (5 bases). Trimming took off 5 bases at V and 4 bases at J, with 9 bases between the two ends. Germline assignment: CDR1 SGHTA and CDR2 FQGNSA. There are 13 residues in the CDR3. The CDR3 is CASSGRDYNEQFF. The CDR3, as DNA: TGTGCCAGCAGCGGGAGAGATTACAATGAGCAGTTCTTC.

The chain joins TRBV11-2 to TRBJ2-5; 8 bases fit TRBD1. CDR3 length: 15 amino acids. With V trimmed by 4 bases and J by 4 bases, 8 bases remained unmatched. The germline gives CDR1 SGHAT, CDR2 FQNNGV. The CDR3, as DNA: TGTGCCAGCAGCTCCTACCGCGACAGGGGAGAGACCCAGTACTTC. The encoded protein is CASSSYRDRGETQYF.